The 13 T cell receptor beta chains in this list originate from one sample, sequenced in a study of OX40 agonist ivuxolimab in advanced cancers. Method: immunoSEQ multiplex PCR; TCRdb's copy keeps in-frame clones and lacks some. The profile shows over 10,000 clones, 70% to 80% of them singletons. The sequences come from CD4+ or CD8+ T cells sorted from blood, collected in a trial of the OX40 agonist ivuxolimab. These receptors originate from an adult with an advanced solid tumor such as melanoma, head and neck, liver or kidney cancer.

The V gene is TRBV27, the J gene TRBJ2-2; 8 bases match TRBD2. The CDR3 contains 16 residues. J gave up 0 bases and V 2 bases, and 2 bases lay outside the gene matches. Germline V CDR1 and CDR2: MNHEY, SMNVEV (reference sequence). CDR3 coding DNA: TGTGCCAGCAGTTTAGCGGGAGGCTCGAACACCGGGGAGCTGTTTTTT. Protein: CASSLAGGSNTGELFF.

The genes are TRBV19 and TRBJ1-1, with unresolved D. The CDR3 totals 15 residues. Germline V gives CDR1 LNHDA, CDR2 SQIVND (reference sequence). The V end was cut by 3 bases, the J end by 1 base, with 12 bases between. The CDR3 protein is CASSIGFRENTEAFF. The CDR3 coding sequence is TGTGCCAGTAGTATCGGGTTCCGCGAGAACACTGAAGCTTTCTTT.

In this sample, this clone turned up a few times. The gene calls are TRBV6-1 and TRBJ2-2; D perhaps matches TRBD2 (6 bases). The CDR3 is made up of 13 amino acids. In germline, CDR1 is MNHNS, CDR2 SASEGT. V was pared by 4 bases and J by 5 bases, with 8 bases between. The CDR3 DNA reads as TGTGCCAGCAGTGCGGGGGAAACCGGGGAGCTGTTTTTT. Translated, it gives CASSAGETGELFF.

The V and J genes are TRBV28 and TRBJ1-1; D might be TRBD1 (6 bases). Germline CDR1 is MDHEN and CDR2 is SYDVKM. Trimming pared 3 bases from V and 7 bases from J, leaving 15 bases between. This CDR3 contains 14 residues. The CDR3 nucleotides are TGTGCCAGCAGTTTCAGGGGTCCGTCCTTTGAAGCTTTCTTT. It specifies CASSFRGPSFEAFF.

The rearrangement joins TRBV11-3 to TRBJ2-7, with D maybe TRBD2 (6 bases). Trimming cost V 11 bases and J 3 bases, with 17 bases left between them. The V gene's germline CDR1 is SGHNT and CDR2 YENEEA. The CDR3 has 13 amino acids. CDR3 nucleotides: TGTGCCCGCTCAGGGAGGTCAAGCTACGAGCAGTACTTC. Its translation: CARSGRSSYEQYF.

The chain joins TRBV15 to TRBJ1-2, with 9 bases identical to TRBD1. The V gene's germline CDR1 is LNHNV and CDR2 YYDKDF (reference sequence). This CDR3 has 13 amino acids. V shed 3 bases, J shed 8 bases, and the junction held 4 bases outside the gene matches. The chain's CDR3 is CATSSSQGAGYTF. CDR3 bases: TGTGCCACCAGCAGTTCACAGGGGGCAGGCTACACCTTC.

The chain is built from TRBV2 and TRBJ1-6; D unresolved. The CDR3 extends over 15 amino acids. The germline CDR1 and CDR2 sequences are SNHLY and FYNNEI. The V and J ends lost 8 bases and 4 bases respectively, with 15 bases between them. CDR3 sequence reads: CASLSNSKYNSPLHF. In nucleotides, the CDR3 is TGTGCCAGCCTCAGCAATTCCAAGTATAATTCACCCCTCCACTTT.

Details on this clone: A much larger clone differs by one base, so this may be a read error. Additional DNA sequences in this sample encode the identical CDR3. This rearrangement joins TRBV27 to TRBJ1-5; D perhaps matches TRBD1 (6 bases). The CDR3 extends over 13 amino acids. The germline V gene encodes CDR1 MNHEY and CDR2 SMNVEV (reference sequence). V gave up 5 bases and J gave up 1 base, with 6 bases separating them. DNA of the CDR3: TGTGCCAGCAGTGGGGGCAGCAATCAGCCCCAGCATTTT. It codes for CASSGGSNQPQHF.

The CDR3 here is CASSFLGGSGSAAYEQYF. For the CDR3, the DNA is TGTGCCAGCAGCTTCCTTGGGGGTAGCGGGAGCGCCGCCTACGAGCAGTACTTC. V gene TRBV7-2 combines with J gene TRBJ2-7; 9 bases agree with TRBD2. This CDR3 is built from 18 residues. Germline lookup yields CDR1 SGHTA and CDR2 FQGNSA. V gave up 3 bases and J gave up 2 bases; unmatched junction bases: 14.

This clone was recorded once. The V and J genes are TRBV30 and TRBJ2-1; D gene unclear. Germline V gives CDR1 GTSNPN, CDR2 SVGIG (reference sequence). Deletions cut 1 base from V and 5 bases from J, with 3 bases between. The CDR3 runs to 11 residues. In DNA, the CDR3 is TGTGCCTGGAGTGCCGACAATGAGCAGTTCTTC. Encoded protein: CAWSADNEQFF.

V and J are TRBV6-6 and TRBJ2-2; the match to TRBD1 covers 7 bases. There are 16 residues in the CDR3. With V trimmed by 5 bases and J by 4 bases, 10 bases remained unmatched. Germline V gene data show CDR1 as MNHNY and CDR2 as SVGAGI (reference sequence). CDR3 region: CASSPAWGQFTGELFF. The CDR3 DNA reads TGTGCCAGCAGTCCAGCCTGGGGACAGTTCACCGGGGAGCTGTTTTTT.

This sequence joins TRBV2 and TRBJ2-7; 13 positions agree with TRBD2. CDR1 is SNHLY and CDR2 is FYNNEI in the germline V gene. The CDR3 loop spans 15 amino acids. With V trimmed by 6 bases and J by 3 bases, 5 bases remained unmatched. The CDR3 here is CASSGGTSGIYEQYF. The DNA of the CDR3 is TGTGCCAGCAGCGGTGGGACTAGCGGGATCTACGAGCAGTACTTC.

This clone qualifies as medium-sized. V and J are TRBV6-1 and TRBJ1-5; D might be TRBD1 (5 bases). V was clipped by 6 bases and J by 7 bases, with 13 bases between them. Germline loops: CDR1 MNHNS, CDR2 SASEGT. This CDR3 spans 13 amino acids. This CDR3 reads CASSTWGSQPQHF. In DNA, the CDR3 is TGTGCCAGCAGCACGTGGGGGAGCCAGCCCCAGCATTTT.